What follows is one T cell receptor (beta chain) and its context. The length of the CDR3 is 12 residues. Germline V gene sequence: CDR1 MGHDK, CDR2 SYGVNS. V shed 6 bases and J 5 bases; nucleotides not matched to a gene: 1. This table comes from immunoSEQ multiplex PCR, and its TCRdb copy is limited to in-frame clones, with some not included. The table lists more than 90,000 clones, approximately 95% of them singletons, with approximately 0.36% in the top ten. The sample belongs to a study of technical replicates of blood from several donors. This clonotype was obtained from a human donor in good health. The gene calls are TRBV25-1 and TRBJ1-1; 9 nucleotides line up with TRBD1. Sequencing was done on a sample of T cells isolated from PBMCs. The CDR3 DNA reads as TGTGCCAGCAGGACAGGGGGGACTGAAGCTTTCTTT. It encodes CASRTGGTEAFF. Supplemented by reference TRBV25-1 and TRBJ1-1, the full variable domain reads EADIYQTPRYLVIGTGKKITLECSQTMGHDKMYWYQQDPGMELHLIHYSYGVNSTEKGDLSSESTVSRIRTEHFPLTLESARPSHTSQYLCASRTGGTEAFFGQGTRLTVV.